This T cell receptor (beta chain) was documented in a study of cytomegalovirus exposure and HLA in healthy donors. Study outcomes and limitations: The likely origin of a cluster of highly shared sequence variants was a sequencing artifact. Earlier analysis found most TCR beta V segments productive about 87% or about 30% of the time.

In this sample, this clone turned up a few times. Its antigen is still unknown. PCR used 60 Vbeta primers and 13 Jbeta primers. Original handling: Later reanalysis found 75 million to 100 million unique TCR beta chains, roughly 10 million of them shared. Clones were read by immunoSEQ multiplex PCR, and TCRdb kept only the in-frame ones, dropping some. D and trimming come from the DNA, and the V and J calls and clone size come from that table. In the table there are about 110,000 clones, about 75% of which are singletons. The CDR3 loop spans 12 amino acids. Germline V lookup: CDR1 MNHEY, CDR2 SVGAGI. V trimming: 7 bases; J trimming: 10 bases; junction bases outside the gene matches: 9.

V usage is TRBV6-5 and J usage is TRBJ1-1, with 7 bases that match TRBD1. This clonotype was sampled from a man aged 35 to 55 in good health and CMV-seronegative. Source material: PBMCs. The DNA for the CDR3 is TGTGCCAGCAATCACAGACAGGGTACAGCTTTCTTT. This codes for CASNHRQGTAFF.